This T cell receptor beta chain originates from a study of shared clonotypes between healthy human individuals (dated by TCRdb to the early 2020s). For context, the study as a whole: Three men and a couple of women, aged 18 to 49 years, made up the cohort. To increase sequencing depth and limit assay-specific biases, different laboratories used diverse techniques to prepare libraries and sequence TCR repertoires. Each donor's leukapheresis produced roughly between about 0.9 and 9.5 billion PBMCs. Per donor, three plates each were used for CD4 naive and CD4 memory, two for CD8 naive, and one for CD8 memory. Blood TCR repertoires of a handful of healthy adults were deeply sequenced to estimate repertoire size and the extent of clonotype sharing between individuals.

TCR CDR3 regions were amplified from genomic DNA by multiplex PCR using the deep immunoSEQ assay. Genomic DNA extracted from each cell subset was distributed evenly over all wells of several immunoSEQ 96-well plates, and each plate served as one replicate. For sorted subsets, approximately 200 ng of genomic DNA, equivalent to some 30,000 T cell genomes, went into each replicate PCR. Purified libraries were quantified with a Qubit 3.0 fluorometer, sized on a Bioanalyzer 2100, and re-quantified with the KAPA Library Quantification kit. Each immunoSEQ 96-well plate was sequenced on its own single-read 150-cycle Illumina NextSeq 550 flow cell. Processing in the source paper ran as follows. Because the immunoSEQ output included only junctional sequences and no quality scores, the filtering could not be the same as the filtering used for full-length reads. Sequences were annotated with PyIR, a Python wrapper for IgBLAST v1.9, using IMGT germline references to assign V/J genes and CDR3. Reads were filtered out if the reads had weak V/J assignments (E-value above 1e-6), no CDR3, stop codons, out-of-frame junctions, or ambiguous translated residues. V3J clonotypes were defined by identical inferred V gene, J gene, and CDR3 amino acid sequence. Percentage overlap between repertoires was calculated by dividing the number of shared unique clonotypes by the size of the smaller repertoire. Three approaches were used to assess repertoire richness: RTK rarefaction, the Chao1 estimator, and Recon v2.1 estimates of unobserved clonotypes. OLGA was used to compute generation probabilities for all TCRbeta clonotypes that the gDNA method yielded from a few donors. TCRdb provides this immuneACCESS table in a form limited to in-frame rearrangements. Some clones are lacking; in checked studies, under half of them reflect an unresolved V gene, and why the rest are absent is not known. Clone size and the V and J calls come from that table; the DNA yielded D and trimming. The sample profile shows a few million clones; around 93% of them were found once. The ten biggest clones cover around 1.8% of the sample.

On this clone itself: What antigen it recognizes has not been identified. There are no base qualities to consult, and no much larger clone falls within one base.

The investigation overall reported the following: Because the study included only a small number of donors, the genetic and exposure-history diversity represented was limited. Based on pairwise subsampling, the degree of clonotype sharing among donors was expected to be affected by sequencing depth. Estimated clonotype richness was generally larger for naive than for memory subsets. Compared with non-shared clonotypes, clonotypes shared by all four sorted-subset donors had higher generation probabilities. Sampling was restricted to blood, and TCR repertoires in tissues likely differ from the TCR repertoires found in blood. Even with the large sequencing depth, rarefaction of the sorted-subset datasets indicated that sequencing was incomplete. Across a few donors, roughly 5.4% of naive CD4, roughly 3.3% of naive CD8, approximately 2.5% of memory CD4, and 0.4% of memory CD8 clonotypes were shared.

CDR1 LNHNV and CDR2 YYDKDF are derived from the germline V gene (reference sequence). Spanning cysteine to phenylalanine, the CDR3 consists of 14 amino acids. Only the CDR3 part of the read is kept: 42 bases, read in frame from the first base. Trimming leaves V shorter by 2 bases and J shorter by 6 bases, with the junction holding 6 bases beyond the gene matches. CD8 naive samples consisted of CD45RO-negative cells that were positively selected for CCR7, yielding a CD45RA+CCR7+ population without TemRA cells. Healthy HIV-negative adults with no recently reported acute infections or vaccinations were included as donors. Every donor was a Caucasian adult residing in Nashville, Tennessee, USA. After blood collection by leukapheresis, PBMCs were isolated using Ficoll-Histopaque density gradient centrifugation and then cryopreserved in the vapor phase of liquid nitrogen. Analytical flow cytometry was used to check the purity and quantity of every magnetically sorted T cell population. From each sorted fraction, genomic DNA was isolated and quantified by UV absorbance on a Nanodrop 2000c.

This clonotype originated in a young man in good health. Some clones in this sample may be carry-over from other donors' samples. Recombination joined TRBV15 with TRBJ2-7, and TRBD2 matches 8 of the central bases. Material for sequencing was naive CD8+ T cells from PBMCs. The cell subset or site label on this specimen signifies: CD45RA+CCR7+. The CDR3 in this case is CATSRQGLAREQYF. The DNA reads TGTGCCACCAGCAGACAAGGACTAGCTCGCGAGCAGTACTTC.